The T cell receptor (beta chain) under discussion was sequenced for a study of beta chain features in type 1 diabetes. Germline V gives CDR1 LGHNA, CDR2 YNFKEQ. The CDR3 consists of 17 residues. V gave up 0 bases and J gave up 1 base; unmatched junction bases: 7. Findings and caveats of the study: In type 1 diabetes patients, VDJ junctions had fewer insertions; deletions at these junctions were more frequent.

Central memory, naive, regulatory and stem cell-like memory CD4+ cells were sorted by CD45RO/CCR7/CD25/CD127/CD95/CD27. This clone occurred a few times. Its antigen is as yet unknown. Expressed TCRB transcripts were sequenced because the isolated RNA had all been reverse transcribed beforehand. Here immunoSEQ multiplex PCR was the method, and the copy in TCRdb shows in-frame clones only, minus some. The profile shows 130,000 to 150,000 clones, about 44% of them singletons. This TCR was recovered from a young man in good health. The chain has TRBV4-2 and TRBJ2-3, with 7 bases lining up with TRBD2. The specimen was Tregs from blood. The CDR3 region has the DNA TGTGCCAGCAGCCAAGAAGGTCTAGCGGAGGGCACAGATACGCAGTATTTT. It is translated as CASSQEGLAEGTDTQYF.